These 21 T cell receptor beta chains share one sample of origin, sequenced in a study of OX40 agonist ivuxolimab in advanced cancers. Data came from immunoSEQ multiplex PCR; TCRdb stores just in-frame clones and leaves some out. This sample has 77,000 or so clones, with around 80% found just once. The sequencing used CD4+ or CD8+ T cells sorted from blood, collected in a trial of the OX40 agonist ivuxolimab. All receptors come from an adult with an advanced solid tumor such as melanoma, head and neck, liver or kidney cancer.

This clone was recorded only once. The gene calls are TRBV28 and TRBJ1-3; D is uncertain. Germline lookup yields CDR1 MDHEN and CDR2 SYDVKM. Trimming left V 6 bases short and J 8 bases short, with 20 bases between. The CDR3 extends over 15 amino acids. CDR3 coding DNA: TGTGCCAGCAGACTTGGTCCATCCCAAAGGGACACCATATATTTT. Its protein is CASRLGPSQRDTIYF.

The CDR3 coding sequence is TGCAGTGCTCCTTATGGCTACACCTTC. It is translated as CSAPYGYTF. The chain employs TRBV20-1 and TRBJ1-2, with D uncertain. Per germline, CDR1 DFQATT and CDR2 SNEGSKA (reference sequence). Trimming removed 5 bases from V and 5 bases from J, with 3 bases in between. CDR3 length: 9 residues.

V and J are TRBV2 and TRBJ1-1, with 8 bases that match TRBD1. V lost 3 bases and J lost 1; bases outside the gene matches: 7. From germline, CDR1 is SNHLY and CDR2 FYNNEI. This CDR3 contains 16 residues. In DNA, the CDR3 is TGTGCCAGCAGTGACAGGGGGACAGGCTGGAACACTGAAGCTTTCTTT. Protein: CASSDRGTGWNTEAFF.

J is TRBJ1-6 and V is TRBV11-3; possible D gene TRBD1, 5 bases. V lost 0 bases, J lost 8 bases, and 5 bases lay in between. This CDR3 is 13 amino acids long. Germline V CDR1 and CDR2: SGHNT, YENEEA. CDR3 sequence: CASSLDRDSPLHF. In DNA, the CDR3 is TGTGCCAGCAGCTTAGACAGGGATTCACCCCTCCACTTT.

The J gene is TRBJ1-2, the V gene TRBV7-9, with a tentative D call TRBD1 (5 bases). CDR3 length: 18 amino acids. Germline CDR1 reads SEHNR; CDR2 reads FQNEAQ (reference sequence). The V gene lost 5 bases and the J gene lost 0 bases, with 22 bases spanning the gap. The CDR3 spells CASSHSRGGPRTNYGYTF. The CDR3 coding sequence is TGTGCCAGCAGCCACAGCCGGGGGGGTCCCCGTACTAACTATGGCTACACCTTC.

This clone showed up just once. The chain has TRBV2 and TRBJ1-1; 11 nucleotides agree with TRBD1. The J segment lost 6 bases and the V segment lost 5 bases, leaving 11 bases of the junction unmatched. Germline values: CDR1 SNHLY, CDR2 FYNNEI. This CDR3 spans 16 amino acids. The CDR3 here is CASSSRTGGFVAEAFF. CDR3 in DNA: TGTGCCAGCAGTTCCCGGACAGGGGGCTTTGTTGCTGAAGCTTTCTTT.

This chain links TRBV28 with TRBJ2-7; TRBD1 matches 10 bases. The CDR3 has 12 amino acids. J lost 6 bases, V lost 8 bases, and 4 bases had no gene match. CDR1 is MDHEN and CDR2 is SYDVKM in the germline V gene. The CDR3 DNA reads TGTGCCAGCGGACAGGGGGGGGGCGAGCAGTACTTC. Translating gives CASGQGGGEQYF.

The genes are TRBV6-1 and TRBJ1-6; D unresolved. Germline values: CDR1 MNHNS, CDR2 SASEGT. V dropped 7 bases and J dropped 8 bases, with 15 bases sitting between them. The CDR3 extends over 14 amino acids. CDR3 loop: CASTHGGSYSPLHF. CDR3 sequence (DNA): TGTGCCAGCACCCACGGAGGTTCATATTCACCCCTCCACTTT.

In its sample, this clone was seen once. The chain combines TRBV6-5 with TRBJ2-7; TRBD2 is a possible D gene (5 bases). This CDR3 comprises 14 residues. Trimming cost V 5 bases and J 8 bases, with 19 bases left between them. In germline, CDR1 is MNHEY, CDR2 SVGAGI. The CDR3 spells CASSEVGGLMKQYF. The CDR3 DNA sequence: TGTGCCAGCAGTGAGGTCGGAGGCCTTATGAAGCAGTACTTC.

The rearrangement joins TRBV27 to TRBJ1-1, with D hard to call. The CDR3 contains 14 residues. The ends were cut back, 4 bases at V and 4 bases at J, with 13 bases in the middle. Germline V CDR1 and CDR2: MNHEY, SMNVEV (reference sequence). CDR3 protein: CASSYFPEPTEAFF. The CDR3 nucleotides are TGTGCCAGCAGTTACTTCCCAGAGCCCACTGAAGCTTTCTTT.

This chain connects TRBV5-4 to TRBJ1-2, with D uncertain. The V end lost 2 bases, the J end lost 0 bases, and 14 bases lay between the germline ends. In germline, CDR1 is SGHNT, CDR2 YYREEE (reference sequence). The CDR3 extends over 16 amino acids. The CDR3 DNA sequence: TGTGCCAGCAGCTTCCCCACTGAAGAAGCTAACTATGGCTACACCTTC. Translating it yields CASSFPTEEANYGYTF.

This clone came up a few times. The V gene is TRBV7-9, the J gene TRBJ1-6; possibly TRBD1 for D (5 bases). With 5 bases removed from V and 14 bases from J, the gap between germline ends came to 16 bases. CDR3 length: 13 amino acids. The germline V gene has CDR1 SEHNR and CDR2 FQNEAQ (reference sequence). CDR3 DNA: TGTGCCAGCAGCGCCCGGGACGGTCGTTCCCTCCACTTT. Its translation: CASSARDGRSLHF.

This clone has a handful of counts. V gene TRBV29-1 combines with J gene TRBJ2-3; D gene unclear. The germline CDR1 and CDR2 sequences are SQVTM and ANQGSEA. The CDR3 extends over 11 amino acids. V was pared by 8 bases and J by 1 base, with 7 bases between. CDR3 region: CSLRGTDTQYF. The CDR3 DNA reads TGCAGCCTTAGGGGCACAGATACGCAGTATTTT.

The V and J genes are TRBV5-6 and TRBJ2-6; D may match TRBD1 or TRBD2 (5 bases each). The V gene lost 4 bases and the J gene lost 7 bases, with 21 bases spanning the gap. Germline assignment: CDR1 SGHDT and CDR2 YYEEEE. This CDR3 spans 17 amino acids. The CDR3 is CASSLDLGGSIANVLTF. CDR3 in DNA: TGTGCCAGCAGCCTGGACCTTGGGGGTTCTATCGCCAACGTCCTGACTTTC.

The chain couples TRBV6-1 to TRBJ2-1; 10 positions agree with TRBD2. The CDR3 is 15 residues long. Per the germline V gene, CDR1 is MNHNS and CDR2 is SASEGT. The J segment lost 4 bases and the V segment lost 4 bases, leaving 4 bases of the junction unmatched. The CDR3 coding sequence is TGTGCCAGCAGTGCCGTAGCGGGGGGTTACAATGAGCAGTTCTTC. This codes for CASSAVAGGYNEQFF.

The chain employs TRBV28 and TRBJ1-3, with D unclear. V was clipped by 3 bases and J by 5 bases, with 8 bases between them. The CDR3 has 13 residues. Germline CDR1 is MDHEN and CDR2 is SYDVKM. CDR3 in amino acids: CASSLRARNTIYF. CDR3 sequence (DNA): TGTGCCAGCAGTTTGAGGGCCAGAAACACCATATATTTT.

The chain uses TRBV28 and TRBJ2-5, with TRBD1 matching 7 bases. The CDR3 is 14 residues long. Germline V CDR1 and CDR2: MDHEN, SYDVKM. Trimming at V came to 6 bases and at J to 7 bases, leaving 11 bases not matched to a gene. The CDR3 region is CASSPSTGPRTQYF. The CDR3 DNA reads TGTGCCAGCAGCCCATCGACAGGGCCCAGGACCCAGTACTTC.

The chain joins TRBV27 to TRBJ1-4; D is perhaps TRBD1 (6 bases). With 5 bases removed from V and 7 bases from J, the gap between germline ends came to 23 bases. From germline, CDR1 is MNHEY and CDR2 SMNVEV (reference sequence). The length of the CDR3 is 17 residues. The CDR3 bases are TGTGCCAGCAGTCCTTCTCGACTACAGGGTGTTATTGAAAAACTGTTTTTT. This codes for CASSPSRLQGVIEKLFF.

This chain links TRBV5-1 with TRBJ2-7, with D possibly called TRBD1 or TRBD2 (6 bases each). The CDR3 contains 14 residues. V was trimmed by 5 bases and J by 3 bases, leaving 15 bases between them. Looked up from germline, CDR1 is SGHRS and CDR2 is YFSETQ. CDR3 in amino acids: CASSKQEGGYEQYF. CDR3 coding DNA: TGCGCCAGCAGTAAACAAGAGGGGGGCTACGAGCAGTACTTC.

V usage is TRBV19 and J usage is TRBJ1-2, with a tentative D call TRBD1 (6 bases). Germline CDR1 is LNHDA and CDR2 is SQIVND (reference sequence). V lost 5 bases, J lost 4 bases, and 14 bases lay in between. The length of the CDR3 is 14 residues. DNA for the CDR3: TGTGCCAGTAGTTCTCAGGGGACTGTCTATGGCTACACCTTC. Residues: CASSSQGTVYGYTF.

The chain is built from TRBV19 and TRBJ2-2, with 8 bases identical to TRBD1. Germline lookup yields CDR1 LNHDA and CDR2 SQIVND (reference sequence). The CDR3 covers 14 residues. V dropped 11 bases and J dropped 9; count of bases not matched to a gene: 14. The CDR3 nucleotides are TGTGCCGTGGAGAGGCAGGGGGCAGTGCGGGAGCTGTTTTTT. Amino acid sequence: CAVERQGAVRELFF.